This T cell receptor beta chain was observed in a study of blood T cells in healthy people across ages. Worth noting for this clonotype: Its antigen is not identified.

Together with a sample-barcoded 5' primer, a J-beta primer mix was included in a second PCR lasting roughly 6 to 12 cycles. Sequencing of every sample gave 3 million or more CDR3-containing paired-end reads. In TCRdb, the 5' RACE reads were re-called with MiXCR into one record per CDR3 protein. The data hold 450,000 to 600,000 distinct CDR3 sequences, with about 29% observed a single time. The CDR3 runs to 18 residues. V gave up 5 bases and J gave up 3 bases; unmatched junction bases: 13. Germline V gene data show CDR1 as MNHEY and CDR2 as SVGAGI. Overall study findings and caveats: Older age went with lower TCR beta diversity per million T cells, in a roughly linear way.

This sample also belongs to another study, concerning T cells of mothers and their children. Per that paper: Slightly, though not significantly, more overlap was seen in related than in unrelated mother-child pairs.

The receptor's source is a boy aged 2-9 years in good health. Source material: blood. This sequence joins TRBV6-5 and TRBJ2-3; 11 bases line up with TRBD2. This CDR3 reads CASSPRVAGGTGTDTQYF. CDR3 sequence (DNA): TGTGCCAGCAGTCCCCGAGTAGCGGGGGGGACGGGGACAGATACGCAGTATTTT.